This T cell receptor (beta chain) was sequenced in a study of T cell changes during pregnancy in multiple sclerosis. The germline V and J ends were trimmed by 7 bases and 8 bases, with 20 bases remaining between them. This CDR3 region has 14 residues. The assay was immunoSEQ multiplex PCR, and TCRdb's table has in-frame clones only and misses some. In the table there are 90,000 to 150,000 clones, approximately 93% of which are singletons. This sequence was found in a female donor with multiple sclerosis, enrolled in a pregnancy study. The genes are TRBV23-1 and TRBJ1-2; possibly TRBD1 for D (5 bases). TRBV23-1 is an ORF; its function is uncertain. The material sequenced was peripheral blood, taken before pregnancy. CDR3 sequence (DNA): TGCGCCAGCATATTAATCAGGGCCGGGGGGGGCTACACCTTC. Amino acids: CASILIRAGGGYTF.